This T cell receptor beta chain emerged from a study of blood T cell repertoires in COVID-19. Study-level information: Samples came from the United States, Italy and Spain, spanning acute and convalescent COVID-19. From T cells, B-cell-depleted T cells, or PBMCs came the material, which was cDNA or gDNA.

Profiled with immunoSEQ multiplex PCR; TCRdb holds only in-frame clones, not every one. The profile shows about 170,000 clones, 70% to 90% of them singletons. The CDR3 extends over 14 amino acids. V dropped 4 bases and J dropped 4 bases, with 12 bases sitting between them. CDR1 is SGHVS, CDR2 FNYEAQ, per germline. This TCR was sampled from a man aged 45-65 years who had recovered from COVID-19. This sequence joins TRBV7-6 and TRBJ2-3; tentative D call: TRBD2 (6 bases). The sequenced sample was peripheral blood. The CDR3 reads CASSSSGGADTQYF. CDR3 DNA sequence: TGTGCCAGCAGCTCCTCCGGGGGAGCAGATACGCAGTATTTT. Variable domain in full (rest from reference TRBV7-6 and TRBJ2-3): GAGVSQSPRYKVTKRGQDVALRCDPISGHVSLYWYRQALGQGPEFLTYFNYEAQQDKSGLPNDRFSAERPEGSISTLTIQRTEQRDSAMYRCASSSSGGADTQYFGPGTRLTVL.